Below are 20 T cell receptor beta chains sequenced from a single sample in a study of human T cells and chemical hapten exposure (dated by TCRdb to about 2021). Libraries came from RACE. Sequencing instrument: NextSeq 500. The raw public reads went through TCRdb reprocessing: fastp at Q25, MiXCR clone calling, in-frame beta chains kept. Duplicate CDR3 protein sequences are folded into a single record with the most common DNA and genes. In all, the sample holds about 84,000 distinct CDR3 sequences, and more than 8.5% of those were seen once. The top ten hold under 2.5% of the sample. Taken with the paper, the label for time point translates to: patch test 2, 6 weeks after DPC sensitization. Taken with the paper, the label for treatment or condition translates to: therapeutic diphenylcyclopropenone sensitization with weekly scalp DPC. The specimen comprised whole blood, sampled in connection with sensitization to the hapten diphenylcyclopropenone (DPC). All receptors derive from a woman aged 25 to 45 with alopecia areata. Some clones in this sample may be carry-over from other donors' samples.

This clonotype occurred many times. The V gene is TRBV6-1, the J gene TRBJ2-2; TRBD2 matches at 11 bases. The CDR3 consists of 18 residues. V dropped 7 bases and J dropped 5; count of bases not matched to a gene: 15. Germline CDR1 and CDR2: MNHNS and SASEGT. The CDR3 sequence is CASTLAGTSGVGTGELFF. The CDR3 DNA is TGTGCCAGCACTCTAGCCGGGACTAGCGGAGTCGGGACCGGGGAGCTGTTTTTT.

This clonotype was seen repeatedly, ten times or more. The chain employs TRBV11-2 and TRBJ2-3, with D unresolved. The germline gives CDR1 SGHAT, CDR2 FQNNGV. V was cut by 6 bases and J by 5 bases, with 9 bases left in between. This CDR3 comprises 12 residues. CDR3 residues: CASRWMGDTQYF. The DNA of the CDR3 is TGTGCCAGCAGATGGATGGGAGATACGCAGTATTTT.

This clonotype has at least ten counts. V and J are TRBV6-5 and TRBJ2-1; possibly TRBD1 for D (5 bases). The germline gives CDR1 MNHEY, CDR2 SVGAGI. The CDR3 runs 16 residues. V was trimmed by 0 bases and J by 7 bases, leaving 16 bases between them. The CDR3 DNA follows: TGTGCCAGCAGTTACTCGTCAGGGCGGCTGTCAAATGAGCAGTTCTTC. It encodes CASSYSSGRLSNEQFF.

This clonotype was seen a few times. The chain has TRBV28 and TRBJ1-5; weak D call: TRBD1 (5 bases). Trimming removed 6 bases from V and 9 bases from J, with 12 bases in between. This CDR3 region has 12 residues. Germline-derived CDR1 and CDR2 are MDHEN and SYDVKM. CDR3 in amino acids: CASSLTGGPQHF. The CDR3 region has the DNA TGTGCCAGCAGCTTAACCGGGGGGCCCCAGCATTTT. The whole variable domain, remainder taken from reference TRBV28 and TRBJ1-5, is DVKVTQSSRYLVKRTGEKVFLECVQDMDHENMFWYRQDPGLGLRLIYFSYDVKMKEKGDIPEGYSVSREKKERFSLILESASTNQTSMYLCASSLTGGPQHFGDGTRLSIL.

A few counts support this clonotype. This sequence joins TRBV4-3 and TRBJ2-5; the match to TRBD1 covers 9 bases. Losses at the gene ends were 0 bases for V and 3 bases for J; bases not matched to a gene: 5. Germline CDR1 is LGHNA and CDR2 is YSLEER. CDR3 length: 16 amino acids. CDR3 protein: CASSQDVGDREETQYF. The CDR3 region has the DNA TGCGCCAGCAGCCAAGATGTCGGGGACAGGGAAGAGACCCAGTACTTC.

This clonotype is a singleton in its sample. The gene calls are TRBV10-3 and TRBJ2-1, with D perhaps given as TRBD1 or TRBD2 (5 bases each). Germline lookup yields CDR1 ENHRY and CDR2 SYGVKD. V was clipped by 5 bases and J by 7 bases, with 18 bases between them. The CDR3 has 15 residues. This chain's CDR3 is CAISLDSPRGNEQFF. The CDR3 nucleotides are TGTGCCATCAGTCTTGACAGCCCTCGAGGGAATGAGCAGTTCTTC.

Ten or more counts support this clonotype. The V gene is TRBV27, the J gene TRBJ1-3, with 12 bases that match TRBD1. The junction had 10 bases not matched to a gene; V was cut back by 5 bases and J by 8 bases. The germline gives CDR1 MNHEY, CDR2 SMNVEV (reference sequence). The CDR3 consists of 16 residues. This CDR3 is CASSPGTGGGGHTIYF. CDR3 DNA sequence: TGTGCCAGCAGTCCAGGGACAGGGGGCGGTGGCCACACCATATATTTT.

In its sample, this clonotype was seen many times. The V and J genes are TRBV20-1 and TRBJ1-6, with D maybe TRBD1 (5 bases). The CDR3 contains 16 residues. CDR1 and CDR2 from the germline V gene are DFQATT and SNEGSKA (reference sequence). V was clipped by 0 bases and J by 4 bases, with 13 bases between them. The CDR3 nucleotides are TGCAGTGCTAGAGATATACAGGAGCTTTATAATTCACCCCTCCACTTT. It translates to CSARDIQELYNSPLHF.

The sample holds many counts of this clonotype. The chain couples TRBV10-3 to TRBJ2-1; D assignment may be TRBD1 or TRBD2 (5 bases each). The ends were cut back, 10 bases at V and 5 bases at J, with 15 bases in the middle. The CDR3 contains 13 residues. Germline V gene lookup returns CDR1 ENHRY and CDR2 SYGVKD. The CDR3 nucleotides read TGTGCCACCAGGGTTCGGCGGGACAATGAGCAGTTCTTC. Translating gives CATRVRRDNEQFF.

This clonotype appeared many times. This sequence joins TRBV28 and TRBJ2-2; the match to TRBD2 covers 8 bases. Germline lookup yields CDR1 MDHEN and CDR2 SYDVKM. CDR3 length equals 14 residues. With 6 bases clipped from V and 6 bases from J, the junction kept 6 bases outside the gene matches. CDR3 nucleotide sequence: TGTGCCAGCAGCTTAGCGGGATTGGCCGGGGAGCTGTTTTTT. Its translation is CASSLAGLAGELFF.

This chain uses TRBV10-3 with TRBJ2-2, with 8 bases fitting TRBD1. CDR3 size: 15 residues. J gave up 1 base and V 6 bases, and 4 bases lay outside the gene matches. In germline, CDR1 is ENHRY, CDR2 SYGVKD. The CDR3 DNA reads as TGTGCCATCAGCACCGGGACAGGGAACACCGGGGAGCTGTTTTTT. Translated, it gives CAISTGTGNTGELFF.

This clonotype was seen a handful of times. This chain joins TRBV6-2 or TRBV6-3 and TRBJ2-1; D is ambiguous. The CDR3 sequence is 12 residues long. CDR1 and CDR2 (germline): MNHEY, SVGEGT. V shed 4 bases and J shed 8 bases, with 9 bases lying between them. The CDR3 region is CASSWTPHEQFF. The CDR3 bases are TGTGCCAGCAGTTGGACCCCACATGAGCAGTTCTTC.

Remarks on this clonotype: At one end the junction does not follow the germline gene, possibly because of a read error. CDR3 in amino acids: CVSSPRTSGNTIYF. The CDR3 coding sequence is TGCGTCAGCAGCCCTCGGACCTCTGGAAACACCATATATTTT. The genes are TRBV5-1 and TRBJ1-3; D unclear. Germline values: CDR1 SGHRS, CDR2 YFSETQ. The CDR3 runs 14 residues.

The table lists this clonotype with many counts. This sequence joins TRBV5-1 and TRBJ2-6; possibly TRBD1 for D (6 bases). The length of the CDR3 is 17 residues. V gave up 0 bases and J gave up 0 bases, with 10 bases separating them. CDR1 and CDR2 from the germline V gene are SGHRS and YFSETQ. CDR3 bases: TGCGCCAGCAGCTTGGTTGGGGACATCTCTGGGGCCAACGTCCTGACTTTC. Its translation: CASSLVGDISGANVLTF. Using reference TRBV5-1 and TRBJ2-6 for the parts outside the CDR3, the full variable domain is KAGVTQTPRYLIKTRGQQVTLSCSPISGHRSVSWYQQTPGQGLQFLFEYFSETQRNKGNFPGRFSGRQFSNSRSEMNVSTLELGDSALYLCASSLVGDISGANVLTFGAGSRLTVL.

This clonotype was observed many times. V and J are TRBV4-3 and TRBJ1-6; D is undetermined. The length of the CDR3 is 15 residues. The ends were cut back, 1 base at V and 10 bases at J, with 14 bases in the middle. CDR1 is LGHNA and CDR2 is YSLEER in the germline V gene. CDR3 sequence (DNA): TGCGCCAGCAGCCAAGGGGAGGGCGGATGGTCACCCCTCCACTTT. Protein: CASSQGEGGWSPLHF.

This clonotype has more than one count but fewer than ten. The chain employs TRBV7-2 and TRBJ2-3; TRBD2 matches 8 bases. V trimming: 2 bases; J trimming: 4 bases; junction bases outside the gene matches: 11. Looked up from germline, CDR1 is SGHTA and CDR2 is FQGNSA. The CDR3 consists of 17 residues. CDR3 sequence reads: CASSLQPTGLGADTQYF. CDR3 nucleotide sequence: TGTGCCAGCAGCTTACAGCCTACGGGACTAGGGGCAGATACGCAGTATTTT.

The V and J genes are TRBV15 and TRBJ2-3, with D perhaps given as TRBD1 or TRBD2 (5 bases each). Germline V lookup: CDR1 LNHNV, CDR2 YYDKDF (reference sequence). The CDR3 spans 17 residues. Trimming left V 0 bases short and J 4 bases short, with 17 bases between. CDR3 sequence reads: CATSRDYQGAGPDTQYF. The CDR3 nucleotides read TGTGCCACCAGCAGAGATTATCAGGGTGCGGGTCCAGATACGCAGTATTTT.

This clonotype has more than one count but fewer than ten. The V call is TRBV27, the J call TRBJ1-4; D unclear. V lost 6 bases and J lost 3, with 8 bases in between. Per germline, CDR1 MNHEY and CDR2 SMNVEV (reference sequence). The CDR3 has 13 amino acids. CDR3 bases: TGTGCCAGCAGCGGTAGGCCTAATGAAAAACTGTTTTTT. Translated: CASSGRPNEKLFF.

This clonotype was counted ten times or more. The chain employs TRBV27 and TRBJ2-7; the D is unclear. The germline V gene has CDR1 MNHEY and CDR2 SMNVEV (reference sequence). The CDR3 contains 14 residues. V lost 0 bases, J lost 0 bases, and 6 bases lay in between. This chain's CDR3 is CASSLSWPSYEQYF. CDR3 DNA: TGTGCCAGCAGTTTATCGTGGCCCTCCTACGAGCAGTACTTC.

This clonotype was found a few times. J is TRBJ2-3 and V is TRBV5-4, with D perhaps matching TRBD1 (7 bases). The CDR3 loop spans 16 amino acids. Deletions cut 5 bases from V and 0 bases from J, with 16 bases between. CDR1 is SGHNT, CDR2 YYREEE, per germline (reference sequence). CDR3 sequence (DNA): TGTGCCAGCAGTCAACTCCAGGGGGGCAGCACAGATACGCAGTATTTT. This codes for CASSQLQGGSTDTQYF.